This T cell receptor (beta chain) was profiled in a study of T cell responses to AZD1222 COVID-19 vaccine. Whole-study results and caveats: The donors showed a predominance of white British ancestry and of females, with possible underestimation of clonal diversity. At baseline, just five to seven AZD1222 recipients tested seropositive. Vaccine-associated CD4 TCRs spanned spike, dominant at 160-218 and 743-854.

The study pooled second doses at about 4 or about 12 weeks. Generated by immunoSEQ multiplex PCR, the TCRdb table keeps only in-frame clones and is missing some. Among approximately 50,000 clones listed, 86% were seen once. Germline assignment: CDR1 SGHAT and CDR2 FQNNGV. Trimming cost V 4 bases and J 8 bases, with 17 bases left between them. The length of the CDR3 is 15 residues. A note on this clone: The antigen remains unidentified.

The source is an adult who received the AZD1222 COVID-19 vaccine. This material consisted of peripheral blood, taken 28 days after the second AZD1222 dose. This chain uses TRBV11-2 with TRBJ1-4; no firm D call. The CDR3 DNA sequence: TGTGCCAGCAGCTCGACCCTGATGACGGGGGAAAAACTGTTTTTT. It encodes CASSSTLMTGEKLFF.